Included here is one T cell receptor (beta chain) sequence, with context. Its antigen is undetermined. The use of a sample-barcoded 5' primer and a J-beta primer mix characterized a second PCR of about 7 to 12 cycles. Each cDNA was tagged by a template-switch adaptor containing 12 random nucleotides. CDR3-containing paired-end reads numbered at least 3 million in each sample. TCRdb itself ran the 5' RACE reads through MiXCR, one entry per CDR3 protein. Of about 1.5 million distinct CDR3 sequences in the sample, 40% to 45% were seen once. This record belongs to a study of blood T cells in healthy people across ages. Isolation yielded PBMCs, at least 6 million per sample, in every case. Germline V gene sequence: CDR1 ENHRY, CDR2 SYGVKD. V gave up 3 bases and J gave up 7 bases; unmatched junction bases: 5. There are 14 residues in the CDR3. Study-wide results and limits: Older age went with lower TCR beta diversity per million T cells, in a roughly linear way.

The source material was blood. This receptor was taken from a woman under 30 in good health. V is TRBV10-3 and J is TRBJ2-7; 11 nucleotides align to TRBD1. CDR3 coding DNA: TGTGCCATCAGTGATGGACAGGGGGCGGAAGAGCAGTACTTC. It encodes CAISDGQGAEEQYF.